This TCR beta chain was obtained from a study of beta chain features in type 1 diabetes. Expressed TCRB transcripts got sequenced, as all isolated RNA was reverse transcribed. Generated by immunoSEQ multiplex PCR, the TCRdb table keeps only in-frame clones and is missing some. The profile covers roughly 330,000 clones, with 8% to 13% appearing a single time and just over 0.015% taken by the ten largest. This clone was detected a few times. What it binds is not known. Study outcomes and limitations: The study found that naive, central memory and Treg TCRB repertoires appeared more similar in patients than in healthy donors.

Losses at the gene ends were 0 bases for V and 4 bases for J; bases not matched to a gene: 7. The germline V gene encodes CDR1 SGDLS and CDR2 YYNGEE. This CDR3 spans 16 amino acids. The clonotype originates from a woman in her thirties in good health. The sample comprised naive CD4+ T cells from blood. The chain employs TRBV9 and TRBJ2-5; 9 nucleotides match TRBD2. CDR3 in amino acids: CASSVGSGSVLETQYF. The CDR3 coding sequence is TGTGCCAGCAGCGTAGGTAGCGGGAGTGTACTAGAGACCCAGTACTTC.